Following are 29 T cell receptor beta chains from one sample sequenced in a study of CD4 and CD8 cells across lung adenocarcinoma regions. TCRdb recomputed calls from the PCR reads with MiXCR, one row per CDR3 protein. The table shows about 7,700 distinct CDR3 sequences, with 45% to 60% occurring only once. Source material: CD8+ T cells from the center of a lung tumor. These receptors came from a female donor with lung adenocarcinoma. The CD4 and CD8 labels of this study may be unreliable.

The rearrangement joins TRBV12-3 or TRBV12-4 to TRBJ2-4; either TRBD1 or TRBD2 may fit D (5 bases each). V gave up 5 bases and J gave up 13 bases, with 27 bases separating them. The length of the CDR3 is 16 residues. CDR3 residues: CASSPRDRLCNNEQYF. CDR3 nucleotide sequence: TGTGCCAGCAGTCCCCGGGACCGCCTTTGCAACAATGAGCAGTACTTC.

In this sample, this clonotype turned up a few times. A read error may account for a junction end that differs from germline. V and J are TRBV18 and TRBJ2-7, with D perhaps matching TRBD1 (5 bases). Germline assignment: CDR1 KGHSH and CDR2 LQKENI. The CDR3 spans 15 residues. The CDR3 DNA follows: TGTGCCAGCTCACCACCTACAGGTTCGGAATCACCCCTCCACTTC. Translated, it gives CASSPPTGSESPLHF.

As to this clonotype: The junction departs from germline at one end; a sequencing error may be responsible. The chain uses TRBV11-3 and TRBJ1-6; D is undetermined. The CDR3 spans 13 residues. Per germline, CDR1 SGHNT and CDR2 YENEEA. For the CDR3, the DNA is TGTGCCAGCAGCTTAGGACCGGAATCACCCCCCCACTTT. Its translation: CASSLGPESPPHF.

This clonotype was counted at least ten times. This chain joins TRBV12-3 or TRBV12-4 and TRBJ1-4; no firm D call. The length of the CDR3 is 13 residues. Trimming removed 0 bases from V and 8 bases from J, with 7 bases in between. The CDR3 reads CASSLATDEKLFF. Here the CDR3 DNA reads TGTGCCAGCAGTTTAGCGACGGACGAAAAACTGTTTTTT.

Judged by abundance, this clonotype is medium-sized (0.01 to 0.1%). A much larger clone lies a single base off, so this may be a read error. This chain links TRBV11-2 with TRBJ2-1; D gene unclear. The V end lost 1 base, the J end lost 13 bases, and 14 bases lay between the germline ends. CDR1 and CDR2 (germline): SGHAT, FQNNGV. The CDR3 totals 13 residues. The CDR3: CASSLAEIETQFF. In DNA form, the CDR3 reads TGTGCCAGCAGCTTAGCTGAAATAGAGACCCAGTTCTTC.

As regards this clonotype: One end of the junction does not line up with germline, which may come from a read error. The gene calls are TRBV15 and TRBJ2-5, with D hard to call. CDR1 is LNHNV and CDR2 is YYDKDF in the germline V gene (reference sequence). The CDR3 has 21 residues. The CDR3: CATMPGRNIVIVCNTRVLWQF. The CDR3 nucleotides are TGTGCCACCATGCCCGGCAGAAATATTGTTATTGTCTGCAATACAAGAGTTTTATGGCAATTC.

This chain uses TRBV6-1 with TRBJ2-5, with D possibly being TRBD1 or TRBD2 (6 bases each). The V gene lost 6 bases and the J gene lost 1 base, with 27 bases spanning the gap. The germline CDR1 and CDR2 sequences are MNHNS and SASEGT. This CDR3 is 19 amino acids long. CDR3 coding DNA: TGTGCCAGCAGGAAACATGAGGGGCTCGGGGGCCGTGCCCAAGAGACCCAGTACTTC. Translated: CASRKHEGLGGRAQETQYF.

The rearrangement joins TRBV7-3 to TRBJ2-4, with D perhaps matching TRBD2 (5 bases). The J call may be incorrect, as the DNA end agrees better with TRBJ2-5. Germline CDR1 reads SGHTA; CDR2 reads FQGTGA. The CDR3 totals 14 residues. The CDR3 DNA is TGTGCGGGCAGCGGAAGCAGGAGCCAAGAGACCCAGTACTTC. This gives the protein CAGSGSRSQETQYF.

In this sample, this clonotype is large. The rearrangement uses TRBV7-2 and TRBJ2-1; D unresolved. CDR1 and CDR2 (germline): SGHTA, FQGNSA. V gave up 5 bases and J gave up 13 bases, with 12 bases separating them. The CDR3 spans 11 residues. As DNA, the CDR3 is TGTGCCAGCAGCCAACGGCAGACCCAGTTCTTC. Translated, it gives CASSQRQTQFF.

This chain uses TRBV7-2 with TRBJ2-3; maybe TRBD2 (5 bases). CDR1 and CDR2 from the germline V gene are SGHTA and FQGNSA. This CDR3 contains 19 residues. V lost 2 bases, J lost 0 bases, and 21 bases lay in between. This chain's CDR3 is CASSLTASFLSTSTDTQYF. The CDR3 bases are TGTGCCAGCAGCTTAACCGCTAGCTTCCTATCCACTAGCACAGATACGCAGTATTTT.

Ten or more counts support this clonotype. V and J are TRBV7-9 and TRBJ2-1, with 9 bases that match TRBD2. Germline V lookup: CDR1 SEHNR, CDR2 FQNEAQ (reference sequence). J lost 4 bases, V lost 1 base, and 2 bases had no gene match. This CDR3 is built from 15 residues. The CDR3 coding sequence is TGTGCCAGCAGCTTAGGGGCGGGGGGGTACAATGAGCAGTTCTTC. This sequence encodes CASSLGAGGYNEQFF.

With regard to this clonotype: Its ends do not fully match the called genes, so a read error is possible. This CDR3 reads CASSLASRRTGGGGCRAQDIQFF. As DNA, the CDR3 is TGTGCTAGCAGCTTAGCCTCGAGAAGGACCGGGGGGGGCGGGTGCCGAGCCCAAGACATTCAGTTCTTC. The chain combines TRBV7-7 with TRBJ2-1, with TRBD2 matching 8 bases. Germline values: CDR1 SSHAT, CDR2 FNYEAQ (reference sequence). The CDR3 runs 23 residues.

With respect to this clonotype: Compared with germline, one end of the junction differs, possibly owing to a read error. V and J are TRBV7-2 and TRBJ2-3; D assignment may be TRBD1 or TRBD2 (6 bases each). Germline V gene data show CDR1 as SGHTA and CDR2 as FQGNSA. There are 14 residues in the CDR3. CDR3 in amino acids: CAGPGGRSPETQYF. CDR3 DNA: TGTGCGGGGCCCGGGGGCCGTAGCCCAGAGACCCAGTATTTC.

The V call is TRBV6-1, the J call TRBJ2-5, with D maybe TRBD1 (6 bases). The germline CDR1 and CDR2 sequences are MNHNS and SASEGT. CDR3 size: 13 residues. Trimming removed 7 bases at V and 11 bases at J, with 20 bases between. CDR3 in DNA: TGTGCCAGCAATGATGGGGGCTTCGACATGCAGTACTTC. Protein: CASNDGGFDMQYF.

This clonotype appeared many times. The rearrangement uses TRBV27 and TRBJ2-7, with TRBD2 as a possible D gene (5 bases). CDR1 and CDR2 (germline): MNHEY, SMNVEV (reference sequence). The CDR3 is 13 residues long. The V and J ends lost 5 bases and 4 bases respectively, with 12 bases between them. The CDR3 DNA follows: TGTGCCAGCAGTCCACTACGGGAATACGAGCAGTACTTC. Protein sequence: CASSPLREYEQYF.

Worth noting for this clonotype: An end of the junction does not agree with germline; a read error may underlie this. The chain is built from TRBV7-9 and TRBJ2-3; 8 bases align to TRBD2. CDR3 length equals 16 residues. Germline V lookup: CDR1 SEHNR, CDR2 FQNEAQ (reference sequence). The DNA of the CDR3 is TGTGCCAGCCGCCCCGGGGGGGGGTCAGGCACAGATACGCAGTATTTC. Protein: CASRPGGGSGTDTQYF.

Regarding this clonotype: A read error may account for a junction end that differs from germline. The V and J genes are TRBV10-3 and TRBJ2-1, with TRBD2 as a possible D gene (5 bases). The J call may not be correct, given that the DNA end is closer to TRBJ2-5. Looked up from germline, CDR1 is ENHRY and CDR2 is SYGVKD. CDR3 length: 14 amino acids. The CDR3 sequence is CAGNEGRDQEIQYF. The DNA for the CDR3 is TGTGCGGGCAACGAGGGCCGAGACCAAGAGATCCAGTACTTC.

This clonotype was detected only once. The germline gene is not matched at one end of the junction; a read error may be the cause. The V and J genes are TRBV11-1 and TRBJ2-1, with 12 bases fitting TRBD2. CDR3 size: 16 residues. From germline, CDR1 is SGHAT and CDR2 FQDESV (reference sequence). The CDR3, as DNA: TGTGCCAGCAGCTTGGCTAGCGGGAGGGGGGCCGGTGAGCTGTTTTTC. This encodes CASSLASGRGAGELFF.

By sample fraction, this clonotype is medium-sized. This chain joins TRBV6-2 or TRBV6-3 and TRBJ1-2, with D unclear. Trimming removed 8 bases at V and 2 bases at J, with 12 bases between. The germline V gene encodes CDR1 MNHEY and CDR2 SVGEGT. The CDR3 has 13 amino acids. The CDR3 DNA is TGTGCCAGCTTACCCGGACGCAACTATGGCTACACCTTC. Protein: CASLPGRNYGYTF.

The chain carries TRBV7-6 and TRBJ2-5; TRBD2 matches at 8 bases. There are 18 residues in the CDR3. The V segment lost 4 bases and the J segment 11 bases; nucleotides outside the gene matches: 24. Germline V gene sequence: CDR1 SGHVS, CDR2 FNYEAQ. The CDR3 bases are TGTGCCAGCAGCTCCCTTGAGGGAGCGGGGGAAGACCAAGACACTCAGTACTTC. Translated, it gives CASSSLEGAGEDQDTQYF.

Concerning this clonotype itself: One end of the junction is discordant with germline, which a read error may explain. The gene calls are TRBV27 and TRBJ2-1; 8 nucleotides line up with TRBD2. The tail of the sequence fits TRBJ2-7 better, so the J call may be wrong. Germline CDR1 is MNHEY and CDR2 is SMNVEV (reference sequence). The CDR3 runs 18 residues. CDR3: CASSLRWSGRSSYNEQYF. The CDR3 bases are TGTGCTAGCAGTCTGCGGTGGAGCGGGAGAAGTTCCTACAATGAGCAGTACTTC.

This clonotype was counted a single time. The chain uses TRBV10-1 and TRBJ2-5; 12 positions match TRBD2. The assigned J gene may be wrong: the sequence end matches TRBJ2-7 better. The germline V gene has CDR1 WNHNN and CDR2 SYGVQD (reference sequence). The CDR3 is 15 residues long. CDR3 protein: CASSETSGRTYEQYF. CDR3 DNA sequence: TGCGCCAGCAGTGAGACTAGCGGGAGGACCTACGAGCAGTACTTC.

On this clonotype itself: Sequence at one end of the junction differs from germline and may be a read error. This rearrangement joins TRBV7-7 to TRBJ2-4; D unresolved. The CDR3 is 23 residues long. Germline loops: CDR1 SSHAT, CDR2 FNYEAQ (reference sequence). CDR3 loop: CASSLASRRTARGLGRDKDIQYF. The CDR3 region has the DNA TGTGCTAGCAGCTTAGCCTCGAGAAGGACCGCGAGAGGCCTAGGCCGTGACAAAGACATCCAGTACTTC. Full variable domain (rest looked up from reference TRBV7-7 and TRBJ2-4): GAGVSQSPRYKVTKRGQDVTLRCDPISSHATLYWYQQALGQGPEFLTYFNYEAQPDKSGLPSDRFSAERPEGSISTLTIQRTEQRDSAMYRCASSLASRRTARGLGRDKDIQYFGAGTRLSVL.

The J gene is TRBJ2-1, the V gene TRBV10-3; D gene unclear. Trimming took 3 bases from V and 4 from J, leaving 13 bases between them. Looked up from germline, CDR1 is ENHRY and CDR2 is SYGVKD. CDR3 length: 15 residues. The CDR3 sequence: CAISEPLREYNEQFF. The CDR3 region has the DNA TGTGCCATCAGTGAACCCCTTCGTGAGTACAATGAGCAGTTCTTC.

The rearrangement joins TRBV7-2 to TRBJ2-1; 9 nucleotides agree with TRBD2. The J call may be in error: the DNA end matches TRBJ2-7 better. Germline CDR1 is SGHTA and CDR2 is FQGNSA. This CDR3 region has 13 residues. The CDR3 nucleotides are TGTGCCAGCAGCTGGACTAGCGATTACGAGCAGTACTTC. Translation gives CASSWTSDYEQYF.

The V and J genes are TRBV5-1 and TRBJ2-3; D tentatively reads TRBD1 or TRBD2 (5 bases each). The V gene's germline CDR1 is SGHRS and CDR2 YFSETQ. Trimming took 2 bases from V and 2 from J, leaving 12 bases between them. CDR3 length: 15 amino acids. The CDR3 bases are TGCGCCAGCAGCTTAATAGCTGGGACCACAGATACGCAGTATTTT. Translation: CASSLIAGTTDTQYF.

This clonotype was observed at least ten times. The chain combines TRBV6-5 with TRBJ1-6; 9 bases map to TRBD1. CDR3 size: 17 residues. J lost 3 bases, V lost 2 bases, and 5 bases had no gene match. From germline, CDR1 is MNHEY and CDR2 SVGAGI. This CDR3 reads CASSYGQGSFYNSPLHF. The CDR3 region has the DNA TGTGCCAGCAGTTACGGACAGGGGTCCTTCTATAATTCACCCCTCCACTTT.

By proportion, this clonotype is large. The rearrangement joins TRBV6-1 to TRBJ2-1; no clear D. The DNA end is a closer match to TRBJ2-7, so the J assignment may be wrong. The CDR3 has 12 amino acids. Germline CDR1 reads MNHNS; CDR2 reads SASEGT. CDR3 loop: CASSEPGYEQYF. CDR3 sequence (DNA): TGTGCCAGCAGTGAACCGGGCTACGAGCAGTACTTC.

The chain couples TRBV4-2 to TRBJ2-6; the match to TRBD1 covers 8 bases. The CDR3 has 16 amino acids. Germline V gives CDR1 LGHNA, CDR2 YNFKEQ. Trimming took 3 bases from V and 2 from J; bases not matched to a gene: 3. The CDR3 nucleotides are TGTGCCAGCAGCCATCAGGGGGCTACTGGGGCCAACGTCCTGACTTTC. This translates into CASSHQGATGANVLTF.